This TCR beta chain appears in the sequencing data of a study of T cell responses to AZD1222 COVID-19 vaccine. Trimming took off 5 bases at V and 4 bases at J, with 15 bases between the two ends. The CDR3 spans 15 residues. Germline V gene lookup returns CDR1 SNHLY and CDR2 FYNNEI. Some clones are missing from TCRdb's copy, which holds only in-frame ones; the method was immunoSEQ multiplex PCR. Of hundreds of thousands of clones in the sample, about 94% were seen once. This receptor was taken from an adult who received the AZD1222 COVID-19 vaccine. This chain joins TRBV2 and TRBJ1-3; D might be TRBD1 (5 bases). The sequenced sample was peripheral blood, obtained 28 days after the second AZD1222 dose. The CDR3 coding sequence is TGTGCCAGCAGTCCTGACAGTTTCGTAGGAAACACCATATATTTT. Protein product: CASSPDSFVGNTIYF.